This TCR beta chain is drawn from a study of spatial heterogeneity in lung cancer (dated by TCRdb to the late 2010s). Turning to the overall study: More beta-chain than alpha-chain transcripts were consistently detected, likely reflecting higher beta-chain transcript abundance. In the raw uncorrected reads, each unique combination of TCR and UMI appeared more than ten times on average. In non-small cell lung cancer, the study quantitatively compared TCR alpha and beta repertoires across several tumor regions, matched nontumor lung, and blood. TCR repertoire features were related to nonsynonymous mutation counts determined by whole-exome sequencing of tumor tissue. At surgery, both alpha and beta chains were TCR-sequenced in approximately 210 tumor regions, roughly 64 matched nontumor lung samples and 56 PBMC samples. General conclusions and limits of the study: Ubiquitous expanded tumor TCRs were found in blood more often at tumor resection than at routine follow-up. Additional single-cell paired TCR alpha and beta sequencing was considered necessary to confirm, at a functional level, the hypothesis that regional TCRs recognize regional mutations.

Compared with the rest of its sample, this clonotype is medium-sized (0.01 to 0.1%). Its recognized antigen is unknown. No quality values exist for individual bases; no much larger clone is one base distant. The germline ends are 8 bases apart after V is trimmed by 0 bases and J by 6 bases. From its cysteine to its phenylalanine, the CDR3 spans 13 amino acids. The read is trimmed to its CDR3 DNA, 39 bases read in frame from base 1. Per the germline V gene (reference sequence), LGHDT is the CDR1 and YNNKEL is the CDR2. Libraries were built with 5' RACE. Sequencing instrument: NextSeq 500. The TCR library protocol attached a unique molecular identifier to each TCR cDNA molecule to allow correction of PCR and sequencing errors. Per the authors' processing: TCR identification, UMI-based error correction and CDR3 extraction were performed with Decombinator tools. Expanded TCRs were defined as those above a frequency of 2 per 1,000, corresponding to the top 1% of the tumor frequency distribution. Each repertoire was subsampled 100 times to 5,000 TCRs, after which Renyi diversity was computed with the R vegan package. CDR3 similarity networks were constructed using string-kernel similarity of amino acid triplets, with links drawn between CDR3s whose pairwise similarity was above 0.82. TCRdb ran its own pipeline on the public reads, namely fastp trimming at Q25 and MiXCR clone calling, and kept in-frame beta chains. All rows with the same CDR3 protein become a single entry with the most common DNA and genes. The V and J calls shown here were made by TCRdb, not taken from the authors' results. The sample contains 10,000 to 11,000 distinct CDR3 sequences, under 6.5% of them found a single time. Jointly, the top ten make up around 30% of the sample.

Read against the paper, the sample's time point label means: sample taken at primary tumor resection. The donors were about 65 patients from the lung TRACERx cohort who had early-stage, untreated non-small cell lung cancer. TCR sequencing used whole RNA extracted from tumor and nontumor lung tissue, or from cryopreserved PBMC samples, without cell sorting. Patients were selected for TCR sequencing only if sufficient RNA was available from at least two tumor regions. The sequence derives from a male donor with early-stage non-small cell lung cancer. The chain is encoded by TRBV3-1 joined to TRBJ1-1; the D segment cannot be called with confidence. The sample was PBMCs, taken at surgery. The CDR3 corresponds to CASSQDRAAEAFF. The base sequence is TGTGCCAGCAGCCAAGATCGGGCGGCTGAAGCTTTCTTT.